Listed below are T cell receptor beta chains from one sample, sequenced in a study of blood T cell repertoires in COVID-19. Here immunoSEQ multiplex PCR was the method, and the copy in TCRdb shows in-frame clones only, minus some. The sample lists 250,000 to 300,000 clones; around 84% were seen once. Sequencing used peripheral blood. All receptors come from a man aged 60 to 69 with acute or convalescent COVID-19. Each CDR3 is given with its conserved first and last residue. D genes are given only for firm matches. Clone sizes are given selectively: once, few, many, or a class where the clone is expanded.

v_call	d_call	clone_size	cdr3_length	j_call	cdr3_aa	cdr3_nt
TRBV6-5	TRBD1	.	15	TRBJ2-6	CASITGGSGANVLTF	TGTGCCAGCATAACAGGGGGCTCTGGGGCCAACGTCCTGACTTTC
TRBV3-1/TRBV3-2	.	.	14	TRBJ1-2	CASSPRGVLRGYTF	TGTGCCAGCAGCCCCAGGGGAGTCTTAAGGGGCTACACCTTC
TRBV27	.	.	13	TRBJ1-4	CASSWREGEKLFF	TGTGCCAGCAGTTGGAGGGAAGGTGAAAAACTGTTTTTT
TRBV7-3	TRBD1	.	17	TRBJ2-2	CASSPRDRPEDTGELFF	TGTGCCAGCAGCCCCCGGGACAGGCCGGAGGACACCGGGGAGCTGTTTTTT
TRBV10-3	TRBD2	.	15	TRBJ2-1	CAIEDGGALGNEQFF	TGTGCCATCGAAGACGGGGGGGCCTTGGGCAATGAGCAGTTCTTC
TRBV5-5	.	.	15	TRBJ1-5	CASSPIYGDNQPQHF	TGTGCCAGCAGCCCGATCTACGGGGACAATCAGCCCCAGCATTTT
TRBV16	.	.	14	TRBJ2-5	CASSQSRGKETQYF	TGTGCCAGCAGCCAATCAAGAGGGAAAGAGACCCAGTACTTC
TRBV4-1	.	.	15	TRBJ1-2	CASSRAFQGGYGYTF	TGCGCCAGCAGCCGGGCCTTTCAGGGCGGCTATGGCTACACCTTC
TRBV2	TRBD2	.	15	TRBJ2-7	CASSSSGETLYEQYF	TGTGCCAGCAGTTCTAGCGGGGAAACCTTGTACGAGCAGTACTTC
TRBV12-3/TRBV12-4	.	.	11	TRBJ2-3	CASIGGDTQYF	TGTGCCAGCATCGGGGGTGATACGCAGTATTTT
TRBV7-9	TRBD1	.	15	TRBJ1-6	CASSLGQGENSPLHF	TGTGCCAGCAGCTTGGGACAGGGAGAAAATTCACCCCTCCACTTT
TRBV7-6	TRBD2	.	15	TRBJ2-7	CASSNLAGGAYEQYF	TGTGCCAGCAGCAATTTAGCGGGAGGTGCCTACGAGCAGTACTTC
TRBV5-4	TRBD2	.	15	TRBJ2-1	CASSYGTSGANEQFF	TGTGCCAGCAGCTACGGGACTAGCGGGGCAAATGAGCAGTTCTTC
TRBV24-1	TRBD1	.	15	TRBJ2-1	CATSSGTGPHNEQFF	TGTGCCACCAGCTCCGGGACAGGGCCTCACAATGAGCAGTTCTTC
TRBV27	.	.	13	TRBJ2-7	CASSGAFDYEQYF	TGTGCCAGCAGTGGGGCATTTGACTACGAGCAGTACTTC
TRBV6-5	TRBD1	.	15	TRBJ1-1	CASSYSTGANTEAFF	TGTGCCAGCAGTTACTCGACAGGGGCGAACACTGAAGCTTTCTTT
TRBV4-1	TRBD1	.	13	TRBJ1-2	CASSQDPRQGETF	TGCGCCAGCAGCCAAGATCCGCGACAGGGAGAAACCTTC
TRBV9	.	.	15	TRBJ2-1	CASSVAGRDTNEQFF	TGTGCCAGCAGCGTAGCCGGGCGGGATACGAATGAGCAGTTCTTC
TRBV19	TRBD1	few	17	TRBJ1-5	CASSISGTARGNQPQHF	TGTGCCAGTAGTATTTCGGGGACAGCCAGGGGCAATCAGCCCCAGCATTTT
TRBV4-1	TRBD2	.	15	TRBJ2-3	CASSLFSGRADTQYF	TGCGCCAGCAGCCTTTTTAGCGGGAGGGCAGATACGCAGTATTTT
TRBV4-2	.	.	13	TRBJ1-4	CASSPSLNEKLFF	TGTGCCAGCAGCCCCAGTTTAAATGAAAAACTGTTTTTT
TRBV7-2	.	once	14	TRBJ2-3	CASSLAGGTDTQYF	TGTGCCAGCAGCTTAGCAGGAGGCACAGATACGCAGTATTTT
TRBV6-5	TRBD1	.	13	TRBJ1-2	CASYRQGAYGYTF	TGTGCCAGCTATAGACAGGGGGCCTATGGCTACACCTTC
TRBV12-3/TRBV12-4	TRBD1	.	13	TRBJ2-5	CASSSTGLETQYF	TGTGCCAGCAGTTCGACAGGGTTAGAGACCCAGTACTTC
TRBV5-4	.	.	13	TRBJ1-2	CASSWGGGSGYTF	TGTGCCAGCAGCTGGGGTGGGGGCAGTGGCTACACCTTC
TRBV7-2	TRBD2	.	18	TRBJ2-2	CASSLLKGLAGATGELFF	TGTGCCAGCAGCTTATTAAAAGGACTAGCGGGAGCGACCGGGGAGCTGTTTTTT
TRBV6-5	TRBD1	.	15	TRBJ1-4	CASRLIDGTGEKLFF	TGTGCCAGCCGACTAATTGACGGGACAGGTGAAAAACTGTTTTTT
TRBV7-9	TRBD2	.	18	TRBJ2-5	CASSLGTLAGILQETQYF	TGTGCCAGCAGCTTAGGTACACTAGCGGGCATATTACAAGAGACCCAGTACTTC
TRBV7-2	TRBD2	few	15	TRBJ2-7	CASSPGSGRPVEQYF	TGTGCCAGCAGCCCGGGTAGCGGGAGGCCTGTCGAGCAGTACTTC
TRBV19	TRBD1	.	14	TRBJ2-7	CASSSRGLYDEQYF	TGTGCCAGTAGTTCCAGGGGGTTGTACGACGAGCAGTACTTC
TRBV7-7	TRBD2	.	15	TRBJ2-5	CASSSGLAGQETQYF	TGTGCTAGCAGCTCGGGACTAGCGGGCCAAGAGACCCAGTACTTC
TRBV15	.	few	15	TRBJ1-6	CATSREGWGNSPLHF	TGTGCCACCAGCAGGGAGGGTTGGGGTAATTCACCCCTCCACTTT
TRBV6-2/TRBV6-3	TRBD2	.	17	TRBJ2-1	CASSYSRLTGGYNEQFF	TGTGCCAGCAGTTACTCTCGTTTGACGGGAGGCTACAATGAGCAGTTCTTC